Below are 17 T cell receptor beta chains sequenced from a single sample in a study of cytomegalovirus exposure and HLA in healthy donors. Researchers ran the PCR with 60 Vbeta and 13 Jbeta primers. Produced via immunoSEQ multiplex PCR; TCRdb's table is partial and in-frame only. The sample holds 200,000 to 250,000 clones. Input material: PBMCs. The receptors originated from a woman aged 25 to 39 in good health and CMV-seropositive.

CDR3 sequence reads: CASSPIREGQDTQYF. Written as DNA, the CDR3 is TGTGCCAGCTCACCGATACGGGAGGGCCAGGATACGCAGTATTTT. V gene TRBV18 combines with J gene TRBJ2-3, with TRBD2 matching 8 bases. There are 15 residues in the CDR3. CDR1 and CDR2 (germline): KGHSH, LQKENI. V dropped 3 bases and J dropped 6; count of bases not matched to a gene: 8.

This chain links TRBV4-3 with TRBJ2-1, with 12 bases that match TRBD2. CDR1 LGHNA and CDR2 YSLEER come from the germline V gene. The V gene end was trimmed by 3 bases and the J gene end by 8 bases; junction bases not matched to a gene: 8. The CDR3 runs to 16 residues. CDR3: CASSQSSSGRAYEQFF. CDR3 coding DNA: TGCGCCAGCAGCCAGTCATCTAGCGGGAGGGCCTATGAGCAGTTCTTC.

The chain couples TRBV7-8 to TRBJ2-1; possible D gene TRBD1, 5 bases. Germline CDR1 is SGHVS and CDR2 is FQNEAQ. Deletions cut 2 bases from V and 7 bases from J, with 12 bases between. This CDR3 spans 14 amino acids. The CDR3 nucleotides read TGTGCCAGCAGCTTAACTCCAGGGTGGAATGAGCAGTTCTTC. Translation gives CASSLTPGWNEQFF.

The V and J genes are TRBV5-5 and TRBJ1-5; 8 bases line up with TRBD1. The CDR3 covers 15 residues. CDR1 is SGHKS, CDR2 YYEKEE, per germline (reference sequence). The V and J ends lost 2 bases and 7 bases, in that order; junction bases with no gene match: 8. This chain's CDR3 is CASSFADRGGQPQHF. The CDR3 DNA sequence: TGTGCCAGCAGCTTCGCCGACAGGGGCGGCCAGCCCCAGCATTTT.

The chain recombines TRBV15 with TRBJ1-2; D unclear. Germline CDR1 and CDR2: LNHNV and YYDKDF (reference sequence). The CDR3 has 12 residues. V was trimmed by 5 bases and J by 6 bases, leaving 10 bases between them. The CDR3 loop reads CATSRDIHGYTF. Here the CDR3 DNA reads TGTGCCACCAGCCGGGATATACATGGCTACACCTTC.

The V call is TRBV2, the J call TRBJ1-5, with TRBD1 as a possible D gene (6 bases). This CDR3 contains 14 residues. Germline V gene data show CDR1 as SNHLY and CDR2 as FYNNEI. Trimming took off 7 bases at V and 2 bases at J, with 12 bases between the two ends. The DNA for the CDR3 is TGTGCCAGCAAAACCGAGGGGGGCAATCAGCCCCAGCATTTT. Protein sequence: CASKTEGGNQPQHF.

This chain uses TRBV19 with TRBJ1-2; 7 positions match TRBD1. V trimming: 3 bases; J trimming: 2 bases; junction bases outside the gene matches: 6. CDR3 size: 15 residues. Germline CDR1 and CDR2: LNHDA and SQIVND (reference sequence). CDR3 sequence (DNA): TGTGCCAGTAGTATTACCGGGACAGCGAACTATGGCTACACCTTC. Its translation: CASSITGTANYGYTF.

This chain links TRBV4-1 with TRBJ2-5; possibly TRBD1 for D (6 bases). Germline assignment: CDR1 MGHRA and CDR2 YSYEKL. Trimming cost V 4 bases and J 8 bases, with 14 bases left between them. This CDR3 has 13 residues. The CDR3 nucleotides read TGCGCCAGCAGCCGCACACAGGGTGAAACCCAGTACTTC. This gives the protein CASSRTQGETQYF.

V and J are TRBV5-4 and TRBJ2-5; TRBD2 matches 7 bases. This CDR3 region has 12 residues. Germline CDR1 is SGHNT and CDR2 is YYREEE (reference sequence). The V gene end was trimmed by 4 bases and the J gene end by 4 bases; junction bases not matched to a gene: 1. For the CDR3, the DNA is TGTGCCAGCAGCGGGGGGGGAGAGACCCAGTACTTC. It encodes CASSGGGETQYF.

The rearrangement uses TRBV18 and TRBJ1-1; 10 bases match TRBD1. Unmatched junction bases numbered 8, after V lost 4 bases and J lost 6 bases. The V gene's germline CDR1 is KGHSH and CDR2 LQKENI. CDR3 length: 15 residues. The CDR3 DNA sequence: TGTGCCAGCTCACGACCGACAGGGGGCGTCGCTGAAGCTTTCTTT. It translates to CASSRPTGGVAEAFF. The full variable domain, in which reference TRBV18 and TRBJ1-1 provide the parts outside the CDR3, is NAGVMQNPRHLVRRRGQEARLRCSPMKGHSHVYWYRQLPEEGLKFMVYLQKENIIDESGMPKERFSAEFPKEGPSILRIQQVVRGDSAAYFCASSRPTGGVAEAFFGQGTRLTVV.

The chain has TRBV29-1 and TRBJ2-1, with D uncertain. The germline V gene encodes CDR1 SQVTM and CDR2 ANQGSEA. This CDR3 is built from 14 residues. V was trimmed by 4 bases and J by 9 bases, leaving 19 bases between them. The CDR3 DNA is TGCAGCGTTGTGTCGGCTATAAATTGGAGTGAGCAGTTCTTC. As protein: CSVVSAINWSEQFF.

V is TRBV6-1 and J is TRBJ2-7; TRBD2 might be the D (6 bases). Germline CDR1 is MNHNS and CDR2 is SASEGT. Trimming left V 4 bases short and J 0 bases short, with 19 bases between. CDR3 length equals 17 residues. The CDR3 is CASSVRDGISLSYEQYF. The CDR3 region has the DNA TGTGCCAGCAGTGTGCGGGACGGGATTTCACTCTCCTACGAGCAGTACTTC.

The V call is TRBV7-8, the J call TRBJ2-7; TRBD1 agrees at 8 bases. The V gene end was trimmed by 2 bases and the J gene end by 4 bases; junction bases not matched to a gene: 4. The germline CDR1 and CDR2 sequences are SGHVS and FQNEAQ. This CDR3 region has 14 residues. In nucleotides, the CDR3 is TGTGCCAGCAGCTTAACAGACAGGGGTTACGAGCAGTACTTC. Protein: CASSLTDRGYEQYF.

CDR3 loop: CASSLGTGAGELFF. CDR3 DNA: TGTGCCAGCAGTCTAGGGACAGGGGCAGGGGAGCTGTTTTTT. J is TRBJ2-2 and V is TRBV28; 10 nucleotides match TRBD1. J gave up 8 bases and V 5 bases, and 5 bases lay outside the gene matches. The CDR3 is 14 residues long. Germline V CDR1 and CDR2: MDHEN, SYDVKM.

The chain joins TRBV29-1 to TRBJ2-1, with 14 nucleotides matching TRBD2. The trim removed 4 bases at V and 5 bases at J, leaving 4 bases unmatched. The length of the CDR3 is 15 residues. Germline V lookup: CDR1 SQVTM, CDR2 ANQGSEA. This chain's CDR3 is CSVARTSGGNNEQFF. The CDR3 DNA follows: TGCAGCGTTGCTAGGACTAGCGGGGGGAACAATGAGCAGTTCTTC.

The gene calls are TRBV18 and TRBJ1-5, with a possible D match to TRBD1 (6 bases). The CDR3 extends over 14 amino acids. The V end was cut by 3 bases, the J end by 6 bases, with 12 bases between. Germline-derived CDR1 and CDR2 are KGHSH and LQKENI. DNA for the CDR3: TGTGCCAGCTCACCGGACAGTCTCGGTCAGCCCCAGCATTTT. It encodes CASSPDSLGQPQHF.

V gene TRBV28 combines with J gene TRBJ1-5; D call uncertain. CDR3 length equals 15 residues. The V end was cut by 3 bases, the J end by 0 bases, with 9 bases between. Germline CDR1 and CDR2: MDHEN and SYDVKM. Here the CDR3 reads CASSFRADSNQPQHF. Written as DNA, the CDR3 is TGTGCCAGCAGTTTCCGTGCGGATAGCAATCAGCCCCAGCATTTT.